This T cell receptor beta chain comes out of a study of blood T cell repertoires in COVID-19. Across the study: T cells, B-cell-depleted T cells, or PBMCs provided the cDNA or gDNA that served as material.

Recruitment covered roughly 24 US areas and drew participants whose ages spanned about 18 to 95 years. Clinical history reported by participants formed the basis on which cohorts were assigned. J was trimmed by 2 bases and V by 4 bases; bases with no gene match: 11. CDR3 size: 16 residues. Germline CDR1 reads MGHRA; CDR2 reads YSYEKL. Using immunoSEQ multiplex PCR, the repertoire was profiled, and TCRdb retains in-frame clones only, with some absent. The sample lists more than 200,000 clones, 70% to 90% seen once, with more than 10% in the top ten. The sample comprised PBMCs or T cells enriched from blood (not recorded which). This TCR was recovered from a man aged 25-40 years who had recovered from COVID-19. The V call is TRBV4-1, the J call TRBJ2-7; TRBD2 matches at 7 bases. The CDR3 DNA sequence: TGCGCCAGCAGCCCCGGGGTCGTGAGCGGGACCTACGAGCAGTACTTC. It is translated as CASSPGVVSGTYEQYF.